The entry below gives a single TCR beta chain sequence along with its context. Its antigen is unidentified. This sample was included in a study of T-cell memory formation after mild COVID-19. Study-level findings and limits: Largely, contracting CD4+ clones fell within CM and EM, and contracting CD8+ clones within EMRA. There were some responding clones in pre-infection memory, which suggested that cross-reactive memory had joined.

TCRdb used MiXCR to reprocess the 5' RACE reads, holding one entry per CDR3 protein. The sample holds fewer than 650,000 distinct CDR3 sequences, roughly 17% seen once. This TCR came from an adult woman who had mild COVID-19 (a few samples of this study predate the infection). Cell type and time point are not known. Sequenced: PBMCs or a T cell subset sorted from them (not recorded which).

The CDR3 DNA reads TGCAGTGCTACCTCCGGGACAGGGGTCGGCGAGACCCAGTACTTC. This sequence encodes CSATSGTGVGETQYF. The genes are TRBV20-1 and TRBJ2-5; 10 nucleotides match TRBD1. The CDR3 spans 15 residues. Germline loops: CDR1 DFQATT, CDR2 SNEGSKA (reference sequence). V lost 4 bases and J lost 5; bases outside the gene matches: 10.